This TCR beta chain was obtained from a study of lymphopenia after photon versus proton radiotherapy. Comments on this clone: Its antigen remains unknown.

General observations from the study: Proton therapy kept repertoires fairly stable, unlike photons, which gained effector/memory cells.

Sequencing was performed with immunoSEQ multiplex PCR; in TCRdb, only in-frame clones are kept and a portion is missing. The profile shows around 150,000 clones, approximately 90% of them singletons. Trimming took 4 bases from V and 6 from J; bases not matched to a gene: 3. Germline lookup yields CDR1 SGHTA and CDR2 FQGNSA. The CDR3 totals 12 residues. The rearrangement uses TRBV7-2 and TRBJ2-7, with TRBD1 identical over 7 bases. The receptor was derived from a man aged 45-60 years with gastric cancer. This specimen consisted of peripheral blood, obtained from a patient treated with photon-based radiotherapy. The CDR3 reads CASSSPGGEQYF. The CDR3 DNA is TGTGCCAGCAGCTCCCCAGGGGGCGAGCAGTACTTC.